This T cell receptor (beta chain) was sequenced in a study of T-cell reconstitution after alpha-beta-depleted transplantation in children. Study-wide results and caveats: A year had passed since transplant, and T-cell counts and diversity by then came mostly from newly produced T cells. Certain patients had high TCRbeta diversity at day 60, and it came from recipient T cells and thymic progenitors that survived. It was reported that alpha-beta T cells came from several hundred expanded graft clones (about two months after transplant).

This clonotype was detected a few times. Its antigen is not identified. Unique molecular identifiers were used in preparing the TCRbeta library. TCRdb processed the PCR reads anew with MiXCR; each CDR3 protein has one entry. The sample has about 460,000 distinct CDR3 sequences; roughly 11% are singletons. V lost 6 bases and J lost 6, with 15 bases in between. Looked up from germline, CDR1 is MNHEY and CDR2 is SVGEGT. The CDR3 sequence is 13 residues long. This TCR was recovered from a female patient aged 2 to 10 who had a stem cell transplant for aplastic anemia, so the T cells may come from the graft donor. The sample consisted of PBMCs, mostly from graft donor cells, taken 180 days after TCRalphabeta/CD19-depleted stem cell transplant. The V gene is TRBV6-2 or TRBV6-3, the J gene TRBJ2-7, with D hard to call. As DNA, the CDR3 is TGTGCCAGCAGCTACGCGCTTATCGGCGAGCAGTACTTC. This encodes CASSYALIGEQYF.